This entry is about one TCR beta chain. Each CDR3 protein gets one entry after TCRdb re-called the 5' RACE reads with MiXCR. The table has 280,000 or so distinct CDR3 sequences, under 8.5% seen once; the top ten hold 22%. Germline values: CDR1 SEHNR, CDR2 FQNEAQ (reference sequence). CDR3 size: 14 residues. V was shortened by 4 bases and J by 10 bases, with 14 bases between the two germline ends. This entry is derived from a study of T-cell memory formation after mild COVID-19. The chain couples TRBV7-9 to TRBJ1-6; unclear D gene. This TCR derives from a man younger than 35 who had mild COVID-19 (a few samples of this study predate the infection). Cell type and time point are not known. Sequencing used PBMCs or a T cell subset sorted from them (not recorded which). In DNA, the CDR3 is TGTGCCAGCAGCTATTTTGGAGGGCAGTCACCCCTCCACTTT. Amino acid sequence: CASSYFGGQSPLHF.